Given below is one T cell receptor beta chain in context. Many counts were recorded for this clonotype. Its antigen is not yet known. No base quality values were provided; no much bigger clone lies one nucleotide off. The data are from a study of regulatory T cells in long-lasting Graves disease (dated by TCRdb to the early 2020s). For the wider study: Newly diagnosed Graves' disease patients had taken antithyroid drugs for less than 3 months. Persistent Graves' disease patients were compared with newly diagnosed Graves' disease patients by peripheral blood TCR sequencing and RNA sequencing. The study was registered as a clinical trial and conducted in China. A total of roughly 35 samples underwent TCR sequencing, from roughly 13 patients with persistent Graves' disease and some 20 patients with newly diagnosed Graves' disease. What the work shows at the level of the full study, not this receptor alone: Preferential use of TRBV28, TRBJ1-2 and TRBJ2-5 was observed in persistent disease, whereas TRBV20-1 and TRBJ2-1 were favored in newly diagnosed disease. Persistent patients shared more public clonotypes among themselves (around 3,000) than newly diagnosed patients did (over 950). The authors acknowledged the small sample size as a limitation that may reduce accuracy. Peripheral blood alone was examined, since thyroid tissue, which constituted the primary lesion, could not be accessed. Sequencing and analysis were limited to the TCR beta chain. Lower TCR Shannon entropy and fewer highly expanded clones were observed in persistent Graves' disease patients than in newly diagnosed patients, which suggested clonal expansion.

V is shortened by 3 bases, J by 1 base, and the region joining them spans 10 bases. CDR1 SNHLY and CDR2 FYNNEI are derived from the germline V gene. From the cysteine through the phenylalanine, the CDR3 covers 14 amino acids. Of all the DNA, just the CDR3 is kept, 42 bases in frame from base 1. Library construction relied on multiplex PCR. This sample was sequenced with an Illumina HiSeq 4000. To build TCR beta libraries, CDR3 regions were amplified by Arm-PCR using iRepertoire HTBI primers. Before sequencing, the PCR products went through gel purification. Processing in the source paper ran as follows. Gene usage analysis of CDR3 amino acid clonotypes used the 55 to 65 TRBV and around 13 TRBJ segments found across samples. COPE and FqMerger were used to merge the filtered high-quality paired reads into contigs. BLAST was used to align contigs to IMGT TRBV, TRBD and TRBJ reference genes, with CDR3 defined following IMGT. Highly expanded clones were defined as clonotypes with a frequency above 0.1%. Shannon entropy was used to measure repertoire diversity, and the Gini coefficient was used to measure V-J evenness. Clonotypes shared by more than one individual were considered public. TCRdb cleaned the public reads at Q25 with fastp, built clones with MiXCR and kept in-frame beta chains. Merged by CDR3 protein, the rows form single entries marked with the most common genes and DNA. These V and J calls derive from TCRdb rather than the authors' analysis. The sample table holds around 500,000 distinct CDR3 sequences, of which less than 15% were seen once. 8% to 10% of the sample is held by the ten biggest clonotypes.

Interpreted using the paper, the time point label stands for: newly diagnosed GD, antithyroid drugs for less than 3 months. For both TCR sequencing and RNA sequencing, RNA was extracted from PBMCs using TRIzol. Graves' disease was diagnosed according to American Thyroid Association guidelines. The patients came from an endocrinology department in Xi'an, China. Each patient gave 7 to 9.5 milliliters of peripheral blood, collected in an EDTA anticoagulant tube. Ficoll Paque Plus density gradient separation was used to isolate PBMCs, and no further T cell sorting was performed. RNA quality was checked with an Agilent 2100 Bioanalyzer and agarose gel, and concentration with a NanoDrop 2000. The sample also formed part of further work on T cells in Graves' hyperthyroidism and ophthalmopathy. As noted in the second study: A patient counted as having stable Graves' hyperthyroidism if no progression to ophthalmopathy occurred over 18 months of follow-up. The hyperthyroidism patients were between 18 and 65 years old and newly diagnosed, with a disease duration of less than 2 months. Patients with uncontrolled infections, other autoimmune diseases, pregnancy or lactation were excluded. Clinical symptoms, serum thyroxine and TRAb, thyroid ultrasound, and orbital computed tomography formed the basis for the diagnoses. The TCR CDR3 was subjected to a first round of RT-PCR using the HTBI primer set and the Qiagen OneStep RT-PCR kit. Most expanded thyroid clonotypes (frequency above 0.001) were also found in blood, which suggests that blood repertoires may mirror thyroid immune responses. A model built on a 13 V-J signature distinguished ophthalmopathy from stable hyperthyroidism, reaching over 85% sensitivity and around 81% specificity in cross-validation and 80%/75% in testing. In validation, the model predicted progression to ophthalmopathy with approximately 71% sensitivity and around 72% specificity, a median of about 6 months before onset. TCR V-J signatures able to tell the groups apart were searched for in a discovery cohort of around 95 patients, of whom 43 had Graves' ophthalmopathy and more than 55 had stable Graves' hyperthyroidism. An independent validation cohort of 18 to 20 hyperthyroidism patients and more than 15 patients who later progressed to ophthalmopathy tested prospective prediction of ophthalmopathy. The roughly 100 discovery patients were randomly split 7:3 into training and test sets. The study also compared thyroid tissue and blood T-cell repertoires from roughly 6 Graves' hyperthyroidism patients. Following sampling, methimazole starting at 30 mg daily was given to hyperthyroidism patients, and high-dose intravenous methylprednisolone was given to ophthalmopathy patients. Libraries were constructed in a second round of multiplex PCR, after which size selection and purification were carried out. Paired-end sequencing of the libraries was performed with 100 bp reads on an Illumina HiSeq2000. SOAPnuke was used to process the raw data, throwing out any read that contained adapters or uncalled bases, had a mean Phred below 15, or lacked an exact constant-primer or identifier match. COPE v1.2.5 was used to merge the high-quality paired reads, and each unique nucleotide sequence was defined as a clonotype. MiTCR v1.1 was used to align clonotypes to the IMGT TRBV, TRBD and TRBJ reference segments. The analysis was restricted to V-J combinations with a frequency above 0.0001, which together covered about 99% of the repertoires. A TCS score was defined as the ratio of F50 (clonal expansion) to E x V (chaos), with BLOSUM62-based TCRdist applied between CDR3 peptides within each V-J. Welch's t-statistics and random forest reduced 500 to 650 V-J features to 10 to 15, which were used in a naive Bayes classifier (R e1071). Sample size was not statistically predetermined, and blinding of investigators to group allocation was not performed. The paper reports TCR Vbeta CDR3 sequencing of some 140 peripheral blood samples: under 45 ophthalmopathy, under 80 hyperthyroidism and around 17 progressor patients.

This material consisted of peripheral blood mononuclear cells (PBMCs), taken at new diagnosis, from a patient treated with antithyroid drugs. This clonotype was sampled from a man aged 25-45 years with Graves disease. Donor details come from another sample of the same person, matched by shared clones. Recombination connected TRBV2 to TRBJ2-7; the D segment cannot be called with confidence. CDR3 protein: CASSESLTSYEQYF. The DNA reads TGTGCCAGCAGTGAGTCACTGACTTCCTACGAGCAGTACTTC. Supplemented by the reference TRBV2 and TRBJ2-7 proteins around the CDR3, the complete variable domain is EPEVTQTPSHQVTQMGQEVILRCVPISNHLYFYWYRQILGQKVEFLVSFYNNEISEKSEIFDDQFSVERPDGSNFTLKIRSTKLEDSAMYFCASSESLTSYEQYFGPGTRLTVT.